The subject of this entry is one T cell receptor beta chain. Its antigen remains unidentified. Within one base of it there is no much larger clone, and no base qualities were kept. The record originates from a study of cytomegalovirus exposure and HLA in healthy donors (dated 2017 in TCRdb). With respect to the entire study: An earlier analysis of several hundred of the donors reported about 280 Gb of sequence data and 117 million unique TCR beta sequences obtained from about 179 million T cells. An early release covering about 600 HLA-typed donors comprised roughly 300 gigabases of sequencing data and around 80 million unique TCR sequences. The genetic ancestry cluster associated with self-reported Caucasian donors included 70% to 85% of the approximately 430 genotyped donors. The study aimed to test whether cataloging public T cell receptors could reveal signatures of past pathogen exposure. The study used immunosequencing to profile the T cell repertoires of 666 subjects and linked those repertoires to cytomegalovirus serostatus. A separate validation cohort of over a hundred different subjects was used in addition to the 666-subject first cohort. High-throughput TCR immunosequencing, statistical association of individual TCRs with disease status, and machine learning were combined to predict cytomegalovirus infection status. A later analysis re-analyzed previously published TCR beta repertoires from about 600 donors and added high-resolution HLA genotyping to study TCR occurrence patterns. In the later analysis, no new phenotypic data were used to find candidate immune exposures; instead, reliance was placed on TCR beta sequences and their occurrence across donors. To decide whether each TCR beta V gene segment behaved as functional or pseudogenic, an earlier analysis of some 600 of the donors relied on high-throughput TCR beta sequencing. Alongside the repertoire data, information on donor age, sex, ethnicity and CMV serostatus was compiled. Genome-wide SNP genotypes for about 65% of the roughly 700 donors were used in a later genetic analysis, which treated that subset as a discovery cohort. All discovery cohort repertoires had been generated using a single sequencing platform. Both class I and class II loci were covered by HLA typing, at four-digit resolution. The number of typed donors differed by locus: about 620-640 for A, B, C, DRB1 and DQB1; 500 to 550 for DQA1; some 590 for DPA1; and around 470 for DPB1. About 5 DR-DQ haplotypes were handled as single units for association and clustering, since linkage in the cohort was strong. Across some 400 genotyped donors of the cohort, an average of about 240,000 unique TCR beta nucleotide sequences per donor were sequenced, and approximately 17% of those sequences were non-productive.

General conclusions and limits of the study: Because HLA typing was unavailable for some donors at each locus, only the typed subset was used in association tests. A later analysis found that most CMV-associated TCR beta chains appeared HLA-restricted, with HLA associations seemingly driven largely by CMV exposure. Specific HLA alleles were associated with 16,951 TCR beta sequences at a false discovery rate of 0.05 in a later analysis. A later analysis reported that several top co-occurrence clusters appeared linked to parvovirus B19, influenza, CMV and Epstein-Barr virus. In a later analysis, HLA-associated TCR beta chains showed more clonal expansion and lower generation probabilities than non-associated chains that were equally common. A further reported finding was that TCR beta sequences accurately predicted the HLA-A and HLA-B alleles for most subjects in the first cohort. Sequencing depth was assumed to be roughly uniform across donors in the presence/absence analyses, though that assumption may not hold. A cluster of highly shared sequence variants was judged likely to be a technical artifact of the sequencing pipeline. When HLA alleles, especially DR and DQ, strongly co-occurred, TCR associations were difficult to assign to individual alleles. An association between a missense DCLRE1C variant and V-gene and J-gene trimming of TCR beta chains was found in a later genetic analysis and replicated in an independent cohort. An earlier analysis of around 600 of the donors showed that most TCR beta V segments appeared in productive rearrangements either about 90% or about 30% of the time, which broadly matched IMGT annotations. Most TCR sequences were seen in very few donors, while some public TCRs were found in many individuals. The cohort was sequenced for TCR beta chains only, and without alpha or paired-chain data the features that could be detected were limited. Because counts were too low, 15 to 20 rarely observed V segments, including chromosome 9 orphons, were excluded from the earlier analysis of 587 of the donors. It was suggested by the authors that the approach could potentially be generalized to other disease states and immunological phenotypes. Linkage disequilibrium might explain the correlated functional status among segregating V segments, but an unknown experimental factor could not be ruled out. In vitro tests confirmed that a few of the cytomegalovirus-associated TCR beta chains recognize cytomegalovirus antigens. In a later analysis, TCR association rates were found to vary across HLA loci, with the most associated TCRs seen for DRB1 alleles and the fewest for HLA-C alleles. A total of some 180 TCR beta chains were listed by the study as associated with cytomegalovirus. CMV serostatus was the only immune exposure information available for the cohort. Cytomegalovirus status was reported to be diagnosed by the classifier with high specificity and sensitivity in both the original and validation cohorts. According to a later genetic analysis, donors in an Asian-associated ancestry cluster had fewer N-insertions in productive TCRs than the approximately 650-donor mean.

The library came from the immunoSEQ multiplex PCR assay. For the multiplex PCR, a mixture combining 60 forward primers for TCR Vbeta segments and 13 reverse primers for TCR Jbeta segments was used. The CDR3 region of rearranged TCR beta genes was amplified from genomic DNA by a multiplex PCR assay. Amplified TCR beta libraries were sequenced as 87-base-pair reads on the Illumina HiSeq System. Regarding the original processing steps: In a later analysis, tens of millions of unique TCR beta chains were counted across the approximately 620 repertoires, and approximately 11 million of these chains were shared by at least two donors. To remove PCR and sequencing errors, raw reads were error-corrected and collapsed into unique sequences using a nearest-neighbor algorithm that merged closely related sequences. V, D and J gene segments were assigned by aligning CDR3 sequences to IMGT reference sequences. Each retained sequence needed at least a six-nucleotide match to both a V gene segment and a J gene segment. A rearrangement was called productive if the CDR3 had no stop codons and remained in frame with V and J, and every other rearrangement was called non-productive. CDR3 was defined according to IMGT convention as the region running from the second conserved V-encoded cysteine to the conserved J-encoded phenylalanine. The earlier analysis of 450 to 750 of the donors excluded any sequence lacking an unambiguous match to a single V gene segment. An earlier analysis of some 500 of the donors classified V segments as functional when productive rearrangements were above 56.7% and as segregating when the standard deviation between donors was above 5%. To diagnose cytomegalovirus status from the catalog of TCR beta chain sequences, a statistical classification framework was built. A later analysis assigned V and J genes by comparing TCR nucleotide sequences with IMGT/GENE-DB human TR gene sequences. In a later analysis, CDR3 sequences and most-parsimonious VDJ recombination scenarios were assigned using the TCRdist pipeline. In a later analysis, each TCR beta chain was defined by its CDR3 amino acid sequence together with its V-gene family, and reads without a unique V-gene family were excluded. In a later analysis, 500 to 650 highly shared, low-generation-probability nucleotide sequences were removed to address suspected cross-contamination and a sequencing artifact. In a later analysis, a clonal expansion index for each public chain was calculated from normalized within-repertoire ranks of inferred template counts. In a later analysis, generation probabilities were computed with a VDJ recombination model fitted to out-of-frame rearrangements, and the resulting probabilities were checked against IGoR. In a later analysis, TCR-TCR, TCR-HLA and TCR-CMV co-occurrence was scored with hypergeometric tests, and a repertoire-size bias correction was applied to TCR pairs. In a later analysis, false discovery rates were estimated by permuting HLA or CMV assignments 20 times. A later analysis grouped co-occurring TCRs with DBSCAN, adding TCRdist sequence similarity when clustering within HLA-allele-positive subsets. Repertoires with fewer than 30,000 or more than 120,000 public chains were left out of co-occurrence clustering, as were five repertoires with anomalous nucleotide sharing. TCRdb's version of the immuneACCESS table is confined to in-frame rearrangements and falls short of the full clone set. An unresolved V gene accounts for under half of the shortfall where checked; the remainder is of unknown origin. Clone size and the V and J calls come from that table; the DNA yielded D and trimming. This sample has approximately 130,000 clones in its table, and about 80% of those were observed once. The ten largest account for approximately 3% of the sample.

The cohort consisted of 650 to 850 healthy bone marrow donors. At the time of sampling, every cohort member was nominally healthy, though immune exposures that went unrecorded were likely present. The donor was CMV seronegative and belonged to the group of under 400 seronegative cohort members. A peripheral blood sample was collected from each donor, and TCR beta sequencing was performed on peripheral blood mononuclear cells. Genomic DNA extraction from the blood cell samples was performed with the Qiagen DNeasy Blood Extraction Kit. This sequence originates from a boy aged 2 to 9 in good health and CMV-seronegative. The sample was PBMCs.

The DNA sequence follows: TGTGCCAGCAGCTTCCCGAAGACTCCTAGCGGGAGTTGGACAGATACGCAGTATTTT. Its coded protein is CASSFPKTPSGSWTDTQYF. Recombination joined TRBV5-4 with TRBJ2-3; 10 bases in the junction line up with TRBD2. The CDR3 spans 19 residues, from the cysteine through the phenylalanine. Of all the DNA, just the CDR3 is kept, 57 bases in frame from base 1. Sequences SGHNT (CDR1) and YYREEE (CDR2) are obtained from the germline V gene (reference sequence). Trimming accounts for 2 bases at V and 3 bases at J, while the number of junction bases matched to no gene is 15.